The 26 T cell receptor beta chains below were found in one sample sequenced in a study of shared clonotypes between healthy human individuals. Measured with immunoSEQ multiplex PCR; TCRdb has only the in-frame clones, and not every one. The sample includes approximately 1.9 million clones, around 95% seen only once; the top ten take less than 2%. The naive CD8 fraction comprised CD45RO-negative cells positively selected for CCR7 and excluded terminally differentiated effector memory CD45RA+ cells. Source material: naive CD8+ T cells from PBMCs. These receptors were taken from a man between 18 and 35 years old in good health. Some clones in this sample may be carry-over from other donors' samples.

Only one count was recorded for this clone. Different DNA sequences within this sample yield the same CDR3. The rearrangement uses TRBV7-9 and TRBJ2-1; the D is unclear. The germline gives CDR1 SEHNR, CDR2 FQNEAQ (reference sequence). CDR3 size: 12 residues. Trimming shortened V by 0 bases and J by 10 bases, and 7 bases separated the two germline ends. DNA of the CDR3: TGTGCCAGCAGCTTAGCCCTCCGGGAGCAGTTCTTC. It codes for CASSLALREQFF.

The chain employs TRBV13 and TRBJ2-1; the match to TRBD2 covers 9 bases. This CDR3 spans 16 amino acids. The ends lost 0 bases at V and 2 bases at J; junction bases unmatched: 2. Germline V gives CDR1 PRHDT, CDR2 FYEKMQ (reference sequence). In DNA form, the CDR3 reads TGTGCCAGCAGCTTAGGACTAGCGGGTACCTACAATGAGCAGTTCTTC. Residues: CASSLGLAGTYNEQFF. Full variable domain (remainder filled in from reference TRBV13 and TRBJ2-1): AAGVIQSPRHLIKEKRETATLKCYPIPRHDTVYWYQQGPGQDPQFLISFYEKMQSDKGSIPDRFSAQQFSDYHSELNMSSLELGDSALYFCASSLGLAGTYNEQFFGPGTRLTVL.

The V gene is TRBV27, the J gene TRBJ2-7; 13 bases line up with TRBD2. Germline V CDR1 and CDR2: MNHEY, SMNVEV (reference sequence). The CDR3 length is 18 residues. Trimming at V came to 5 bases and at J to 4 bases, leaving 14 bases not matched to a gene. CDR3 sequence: CASSNLRTGTSGVYEQYF. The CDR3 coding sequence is TGTGCCAGCAGTAATCTTAGAACCGGGACTAGCGGGGTTTACGAGCAGTACTTC.

CDR3 region: CASSTRQGRETQYF. The CDR3 DNA reads TGTGCCAGTAGTACGCGACAGGGCCGAGAGACCCAGTACTTC. The chain combines TRBV19 with TRBJ2-5; 7 nucleotides align to TRBD1. Losses at the gene ends were 4 bases for V and 4 bases for J; bases not matched to a gene: 6. The CDR3 is 14 amino acids. Germline-derived CDR1 and CDR2 are LNHDA and SQIVND (reference sequence). Variable domain in full (rest from reference TRBV19 and TRBJ2-5): DGGITQSPKYLFRKEGQNVTLSCEQNLNHDAMYWYRQDPGQGLRLIYYSQIVNDFQKGDIAEGYSVSREKKESFPLTVTSAQKNPTAFYLCASSTRQGRETQYFGPGTRLLVL.

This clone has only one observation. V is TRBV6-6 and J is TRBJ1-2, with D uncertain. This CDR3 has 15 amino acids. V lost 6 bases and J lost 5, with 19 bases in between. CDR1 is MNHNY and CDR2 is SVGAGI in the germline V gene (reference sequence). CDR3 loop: CASSPLFQDHYGYTF. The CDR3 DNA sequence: TGTGCCAGCAGCCCACTCTTCCAGGATCATTATGGCTACACCTTC.

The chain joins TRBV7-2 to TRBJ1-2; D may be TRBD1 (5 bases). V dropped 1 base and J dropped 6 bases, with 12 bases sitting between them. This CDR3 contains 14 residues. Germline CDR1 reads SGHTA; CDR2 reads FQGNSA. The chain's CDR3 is CASSLVGRAHGYTF. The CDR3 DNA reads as TGTGCCAGCAGCTTAGTGGGCAGGGCCCATGGCTACACCTTC.

The CDR3 reads CSAPVRGGTEAFF. The CDR3 coding sequence is TGCAGCGCCCCTGTAAGGGGAGGCACTGAAGCTTTCTTT. J is TRBJ1-1 and V is TRBV29-1; a possible D gene is TRBD1 (5 bases). There are 13 residues in the CDR3. V was cut by 7 bases and J by 4 bases, with 16 bases left in between. CDR1 and CDR2 (germline): SQVTM, ANQGSEA.

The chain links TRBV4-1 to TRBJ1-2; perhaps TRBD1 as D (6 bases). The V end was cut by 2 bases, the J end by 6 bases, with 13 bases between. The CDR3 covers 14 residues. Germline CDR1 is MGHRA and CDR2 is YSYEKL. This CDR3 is CASSQPRTANGYTF. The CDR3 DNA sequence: TGCGCCAGCAGCCAACCAAGGACAGCCAATGGCTACACCTTC.

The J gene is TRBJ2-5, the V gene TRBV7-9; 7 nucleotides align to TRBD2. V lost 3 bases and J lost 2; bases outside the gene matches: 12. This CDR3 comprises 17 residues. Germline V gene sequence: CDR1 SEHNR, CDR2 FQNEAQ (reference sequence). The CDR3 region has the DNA TGTGCCAGCAGCTTCCTTGACGGACTAGGGAGACAAGAGACCCAGTACTTC. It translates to CASSFLDGLGRQETQYF.

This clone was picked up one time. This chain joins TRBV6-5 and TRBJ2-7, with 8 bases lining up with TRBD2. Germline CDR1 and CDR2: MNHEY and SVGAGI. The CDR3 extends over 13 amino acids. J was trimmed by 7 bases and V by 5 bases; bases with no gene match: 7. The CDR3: CASSPSGSGEQYF. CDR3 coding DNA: TGTGCCAGCAGTCCTAGCGGGTCGGGAGAGCAGTACTTC.

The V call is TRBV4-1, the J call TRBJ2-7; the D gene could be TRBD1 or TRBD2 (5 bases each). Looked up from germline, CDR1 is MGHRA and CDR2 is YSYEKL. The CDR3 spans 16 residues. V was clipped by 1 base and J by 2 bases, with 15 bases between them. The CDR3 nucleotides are TGCGCCAGCAGCCAAGTCGTAACGGGGACCGCCTACGAGCAGTACTTC. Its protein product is CASSQVVTGTAYEQYF.

CDR3 sequence (DNA): TGCGCCAGCAGCCAAGAGGACGACTCTGCATATACGCAGTATTTT. Its translation: CASSQEDDSAYTQYF. The chain carries TRBV4-1 and TRBJ2-3; D uncertain. Germline CDR1 and CDR2: MGHRA and YSYEKL. V dropped 0 bases and J dropped 7 bases, with 14 bases sitting between them. The CDR3 covers 15 residues.

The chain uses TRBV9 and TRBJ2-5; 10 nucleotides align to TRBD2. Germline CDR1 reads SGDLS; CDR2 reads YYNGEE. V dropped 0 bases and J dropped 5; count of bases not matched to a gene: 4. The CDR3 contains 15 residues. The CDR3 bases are TGTGCCAGCAGCGTAGGGGCTAGCGGGAGTGAGACCCAGTACTTC. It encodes CASSVGASGSETQYF.

The CDR3 protein is CASKKGAGGSAGELFF. The DNA of the CDR3 is TGTGCCAGCAAAAAAGGGGCAGGGGGATCGGCCGGGGAGCTGTTTTTT. The chain carries TRBV4-2 and TRBJ2-2, with TRBD1 matching 7 bases. Germline values: CDR1 LGHNA, CDR2 YNFKEQ. The V gene end was trimmed by 7 bases and the J gene end by 6 bases; junction bases not matched to a gene: 14. The CDR3 runs to 16 residues.

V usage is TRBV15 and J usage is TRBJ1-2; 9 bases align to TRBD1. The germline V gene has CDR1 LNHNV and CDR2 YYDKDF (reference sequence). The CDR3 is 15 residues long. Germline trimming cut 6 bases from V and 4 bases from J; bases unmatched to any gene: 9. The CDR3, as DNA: TGTGCCACCAGAAAGGACAGGGGTGGGGGCTATGGCTACACCTTC. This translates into CATRKDRGGGYGYTF.

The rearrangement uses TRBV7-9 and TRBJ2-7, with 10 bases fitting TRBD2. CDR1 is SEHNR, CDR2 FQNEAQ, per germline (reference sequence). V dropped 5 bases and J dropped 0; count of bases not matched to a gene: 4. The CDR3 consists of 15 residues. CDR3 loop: CASSKPSGSSYEQYF. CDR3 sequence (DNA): TGTGCCAGCAGCAAACCTAGCGGGAGCTCCTACGAGCAGTACTTC.

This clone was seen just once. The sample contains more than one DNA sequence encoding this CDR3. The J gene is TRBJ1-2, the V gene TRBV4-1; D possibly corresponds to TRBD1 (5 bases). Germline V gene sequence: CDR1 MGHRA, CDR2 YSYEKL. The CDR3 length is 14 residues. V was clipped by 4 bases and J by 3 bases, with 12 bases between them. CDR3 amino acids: CASSPRGGDYGYTF. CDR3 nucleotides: TGCGCCAGCAGCCCCCGGGGAGGGGACTATGGCTACACCTTC.

DNA of the CDR3: TGCGCCAGCAGTGGTGACAGGGACACTTGGGAGACCCAGTACTTC. Protein product: CASSGDRDTWETQYF. This chain links TRBV10-1 with TRBJ2-5; TRBD1 matches 7 bases. CDR1 is WNHNN, CDR2 SYGVQD, per germline (reference sequence). V lost 4 bases and J lost 5; bases outside the gene matches: 10. The CDR3 sequence is 15 residues long.

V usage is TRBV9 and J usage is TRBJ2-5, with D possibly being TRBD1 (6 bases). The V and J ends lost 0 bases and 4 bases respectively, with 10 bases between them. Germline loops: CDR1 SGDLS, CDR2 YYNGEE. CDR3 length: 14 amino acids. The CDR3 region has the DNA TGTGCCAGCAGCGTAGACAGGGCGGGAGAGACCCAGTACTTC. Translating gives CASSVDRAGETQYF.

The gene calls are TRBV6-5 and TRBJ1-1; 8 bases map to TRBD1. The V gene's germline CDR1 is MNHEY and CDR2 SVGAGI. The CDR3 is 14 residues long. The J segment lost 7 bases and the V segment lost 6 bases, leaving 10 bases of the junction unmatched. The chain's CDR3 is CASSYQGALHEAFF. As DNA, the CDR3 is TGTGCCAGCAGCTACCAGGGGGCCCTACATGAAGCTTTCTTT.

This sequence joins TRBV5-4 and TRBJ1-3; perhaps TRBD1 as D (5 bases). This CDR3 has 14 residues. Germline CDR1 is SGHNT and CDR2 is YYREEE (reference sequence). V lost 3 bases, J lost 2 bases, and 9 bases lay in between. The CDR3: CASSWDRAGNTIYF. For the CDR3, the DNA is TGTGCCAGCAGCTGGGACCGCGCTGGAAACACCATATATTTT. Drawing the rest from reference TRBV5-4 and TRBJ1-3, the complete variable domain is ETGVTQSPTHLIKTRGQQVTLRCSSQSGHNTVSWYQQALGQGPQFIFQYYREEENGRGNFPPRFSGLQFPNYSSELNVNALELDDSALYLCASSWDRAGNTIYFGEGSWLTVV.

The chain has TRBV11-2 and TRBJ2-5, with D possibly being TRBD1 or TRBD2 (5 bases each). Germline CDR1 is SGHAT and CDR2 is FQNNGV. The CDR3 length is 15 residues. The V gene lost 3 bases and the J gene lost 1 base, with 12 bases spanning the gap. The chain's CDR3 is CASSFMRGPQETQYF. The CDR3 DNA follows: TGTGCCAGCAGCTTTATGAGGGGACCCCAAGAGACCCAGTACTTC.

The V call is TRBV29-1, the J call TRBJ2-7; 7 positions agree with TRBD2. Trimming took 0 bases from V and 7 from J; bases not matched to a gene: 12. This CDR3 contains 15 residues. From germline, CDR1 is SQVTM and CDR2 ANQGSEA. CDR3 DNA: TGCAGCGTTGAAGATCGGGCTAGCGGCCTTGTGGAGCAGTACTTC. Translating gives CSVEDRASGLVEQYF.

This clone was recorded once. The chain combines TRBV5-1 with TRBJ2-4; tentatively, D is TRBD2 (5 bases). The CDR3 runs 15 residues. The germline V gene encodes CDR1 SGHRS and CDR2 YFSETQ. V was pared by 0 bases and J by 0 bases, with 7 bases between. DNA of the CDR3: TGCGCCAGCAGCTTGGGAGGGCTAGCCAAAAACATTCAGTACTTC. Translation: CASSLGGLAKNIQYF.

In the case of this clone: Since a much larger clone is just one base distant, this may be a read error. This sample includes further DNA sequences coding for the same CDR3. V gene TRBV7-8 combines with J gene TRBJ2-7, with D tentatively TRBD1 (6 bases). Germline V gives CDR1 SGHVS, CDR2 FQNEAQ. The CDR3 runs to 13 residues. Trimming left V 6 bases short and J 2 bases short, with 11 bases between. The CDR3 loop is CASSSGQTYEQYF. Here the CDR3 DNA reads TGTGCCAGCAGTTCCGGACAGACCTACGAGCAGTACTTC.

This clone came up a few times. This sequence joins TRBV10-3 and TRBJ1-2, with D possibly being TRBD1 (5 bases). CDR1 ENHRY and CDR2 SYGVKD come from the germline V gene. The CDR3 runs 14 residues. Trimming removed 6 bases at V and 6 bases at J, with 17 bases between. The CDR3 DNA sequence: TGTGCCATCAGCGGCACGGAGGGGCTTAATGGCTACACCTTC. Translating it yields CAISGTEGLNGYTF.